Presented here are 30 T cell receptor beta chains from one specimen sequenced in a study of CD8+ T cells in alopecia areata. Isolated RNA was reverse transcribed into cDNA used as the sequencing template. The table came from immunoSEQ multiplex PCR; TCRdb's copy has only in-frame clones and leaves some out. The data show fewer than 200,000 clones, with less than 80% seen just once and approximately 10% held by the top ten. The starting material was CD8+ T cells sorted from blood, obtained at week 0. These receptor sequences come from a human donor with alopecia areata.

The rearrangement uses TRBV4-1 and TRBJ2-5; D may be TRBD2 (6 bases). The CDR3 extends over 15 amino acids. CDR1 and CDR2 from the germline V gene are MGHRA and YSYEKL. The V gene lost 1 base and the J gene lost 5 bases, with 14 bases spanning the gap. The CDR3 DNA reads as TGCGCCAGCAGCCAAGCGGGGACTCCGGTTGAGACCCAGTACTTC. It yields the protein CASSQAGTPVETQYF.

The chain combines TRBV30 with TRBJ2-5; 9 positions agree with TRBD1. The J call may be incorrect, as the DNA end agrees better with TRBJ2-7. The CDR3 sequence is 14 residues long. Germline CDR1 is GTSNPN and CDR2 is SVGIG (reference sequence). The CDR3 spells CAWSQGTGPYEQYF. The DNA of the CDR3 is TGTGCCTGGAGTCAAGGGACAGGGCCCTACGAGCAGTACTTC.

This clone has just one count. The CDR3 DNA reads TGTGCCAGCAGCTTAGTAGCGGGGGGGCGTACAGATACGCAGTATTTT. It is translated as CASSLVAGGRTDTQYF. The chain employs TRBV7-6 and TRBJ2-3, with 11 bases that match TRBD2. The CDR3 length is 16 residues. Germline CDR1 reads SGHVS; CDR2 reads FNYEAQ. The V and J ends lost 1 base and 3 bases, in that order; junction bases with no gene match: 3.

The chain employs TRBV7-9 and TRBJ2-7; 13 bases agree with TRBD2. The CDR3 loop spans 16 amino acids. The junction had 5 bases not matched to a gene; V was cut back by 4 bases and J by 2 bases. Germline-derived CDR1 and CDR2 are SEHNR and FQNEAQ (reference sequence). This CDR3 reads CASSSGTSGAPYEQYF. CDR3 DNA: TGTGCCAGCAGCTCCGGGACTAGCGGGGCACCCTACGAGCAGTACTTC.

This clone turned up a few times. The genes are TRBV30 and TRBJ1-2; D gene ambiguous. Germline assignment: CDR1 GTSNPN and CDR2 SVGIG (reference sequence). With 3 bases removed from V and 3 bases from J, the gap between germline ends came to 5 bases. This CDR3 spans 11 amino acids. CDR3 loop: CAWREDYGYTF. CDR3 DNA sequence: TGTGCCTGGAGGGAGGACTATGGCTACACCTTC.

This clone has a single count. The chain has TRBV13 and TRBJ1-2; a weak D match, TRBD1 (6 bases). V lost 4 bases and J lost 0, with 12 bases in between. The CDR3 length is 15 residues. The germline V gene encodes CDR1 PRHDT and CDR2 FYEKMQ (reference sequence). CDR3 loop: CASSSRDKPNYGYTF. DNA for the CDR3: TGTGCCAGCAGCTCGAGGGACAAGCCTAACTATGGCTACACCTTC. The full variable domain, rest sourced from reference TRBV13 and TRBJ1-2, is AAGVIQSPRHLIKEKRETATLKCYPIPRHDTVYWYQQGPGQDPQFLISFYEKMQSDKGSIPDRFSAQQFSDYHSELNMSSLELGDSALYFCASSSRDKPNYGYTFGSGTRLTVV.

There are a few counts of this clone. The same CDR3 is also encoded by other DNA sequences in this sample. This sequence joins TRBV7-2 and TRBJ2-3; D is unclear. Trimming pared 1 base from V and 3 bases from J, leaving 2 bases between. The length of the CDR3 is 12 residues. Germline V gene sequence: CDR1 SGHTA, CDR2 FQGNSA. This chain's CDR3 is CASSLGTDTQYF. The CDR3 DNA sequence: TGTGCCAGCAGCTTAGGGACAGATACGCAGTATTTT.

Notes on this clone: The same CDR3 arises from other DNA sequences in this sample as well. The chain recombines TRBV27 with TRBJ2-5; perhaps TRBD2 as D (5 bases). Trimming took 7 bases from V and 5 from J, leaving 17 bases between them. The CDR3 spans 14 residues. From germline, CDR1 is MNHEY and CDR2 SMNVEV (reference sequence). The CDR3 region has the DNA TGTGCCAGCAAGATGAGGGCAGGCAGGGAGACCCAGTACTTC. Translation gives CASKMRAGRETQYF.

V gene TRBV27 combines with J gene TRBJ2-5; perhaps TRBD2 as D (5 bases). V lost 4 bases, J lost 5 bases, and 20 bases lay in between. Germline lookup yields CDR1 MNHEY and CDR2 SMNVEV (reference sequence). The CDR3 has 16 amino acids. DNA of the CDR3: TGTGCCAGCAGTTCAGCTAGCTCGCGGCCTTGGGAGACCCAGTACTTC. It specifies CASSSASSRPWETQYF.

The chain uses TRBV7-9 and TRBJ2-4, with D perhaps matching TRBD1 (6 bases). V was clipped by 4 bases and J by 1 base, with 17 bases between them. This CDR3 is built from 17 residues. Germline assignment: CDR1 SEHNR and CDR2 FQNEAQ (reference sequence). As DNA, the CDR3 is TGTGCCAGCAGCTCCTCGGACAGTGCCTTTGCCAAAAACATTCAGTACTTC. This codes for CASSSSDSAFAKNIQYF.

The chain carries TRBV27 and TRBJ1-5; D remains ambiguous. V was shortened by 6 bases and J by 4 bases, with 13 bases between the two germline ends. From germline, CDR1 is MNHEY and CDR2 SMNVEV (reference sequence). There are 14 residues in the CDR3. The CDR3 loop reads CASRLGMWNQPQHF. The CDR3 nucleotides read TGTGCCAGCAGATTGGGGATGTGGAATCAGCCCCAGCATTTT.

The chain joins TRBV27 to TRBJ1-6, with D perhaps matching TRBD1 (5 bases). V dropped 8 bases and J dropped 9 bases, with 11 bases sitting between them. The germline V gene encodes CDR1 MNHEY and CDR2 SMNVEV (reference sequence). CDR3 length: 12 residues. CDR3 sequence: CASRQGGSPLHF. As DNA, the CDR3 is TGTGCCAGCCGGCAGGGCGGTTCACCCCTCCACTTT.

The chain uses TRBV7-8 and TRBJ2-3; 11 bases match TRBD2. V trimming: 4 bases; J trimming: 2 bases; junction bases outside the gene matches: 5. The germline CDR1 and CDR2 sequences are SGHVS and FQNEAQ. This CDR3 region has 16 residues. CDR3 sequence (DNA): TGTGCCAGCAGCTCGGAACTAGCGGGAGTCACAGATACGCAGTATTTT. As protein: CASSSELAGVTDTQYF.

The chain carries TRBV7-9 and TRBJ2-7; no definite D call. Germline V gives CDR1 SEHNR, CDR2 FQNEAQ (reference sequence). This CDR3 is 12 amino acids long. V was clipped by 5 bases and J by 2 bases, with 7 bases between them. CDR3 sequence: CASSPPTYEQYF. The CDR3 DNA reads TGTGCCAGCAGCCCGCCGACCTACGAGCAGTACTTC.

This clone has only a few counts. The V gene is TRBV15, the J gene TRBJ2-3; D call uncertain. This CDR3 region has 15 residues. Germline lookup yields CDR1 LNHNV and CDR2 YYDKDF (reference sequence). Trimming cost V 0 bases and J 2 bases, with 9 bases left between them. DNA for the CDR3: TGTGCCACCAGCAGAGAGCACAGAGCCACAGATACGCAGTATTTT. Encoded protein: CATSREHRATDTQYF.

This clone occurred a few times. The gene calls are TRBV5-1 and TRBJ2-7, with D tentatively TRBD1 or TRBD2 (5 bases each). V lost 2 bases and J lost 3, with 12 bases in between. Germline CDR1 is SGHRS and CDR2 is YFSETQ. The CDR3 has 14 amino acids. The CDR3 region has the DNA TGCGCCAGCAGCTTTAACGGGGACCGCTACGAGCAGTACTTC. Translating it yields CASSFNGDRYEQYF.

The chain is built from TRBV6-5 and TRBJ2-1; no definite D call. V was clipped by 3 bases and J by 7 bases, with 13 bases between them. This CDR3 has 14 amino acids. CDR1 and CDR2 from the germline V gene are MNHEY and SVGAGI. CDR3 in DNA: TGTGCCAGCAGTTATAGACCGCCCCAGAATGAGCAGTTCTTC. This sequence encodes CASSYRPPQNEQFF.

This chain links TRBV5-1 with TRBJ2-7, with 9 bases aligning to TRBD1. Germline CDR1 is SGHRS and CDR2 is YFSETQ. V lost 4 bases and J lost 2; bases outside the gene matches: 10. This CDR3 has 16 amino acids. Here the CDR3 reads CASSTTPGQGTYEQYF. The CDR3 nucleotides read TGCGCCAGCAGCACAACCCCGGGACAGGGAACCTACGAGCAGTACTTC.

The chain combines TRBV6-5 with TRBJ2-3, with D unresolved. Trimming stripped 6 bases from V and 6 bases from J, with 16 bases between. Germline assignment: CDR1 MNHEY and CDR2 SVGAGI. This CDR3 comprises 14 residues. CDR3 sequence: CASSNAATSDTQYF. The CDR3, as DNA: TGTGCCAGCAGCAACGCTGCGACGAGCGATACGCAGTATTTT.

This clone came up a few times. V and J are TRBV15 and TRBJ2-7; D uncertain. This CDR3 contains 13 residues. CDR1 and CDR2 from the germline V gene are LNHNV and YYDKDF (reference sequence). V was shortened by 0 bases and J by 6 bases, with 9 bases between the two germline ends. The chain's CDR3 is CATSREGLSEQYF. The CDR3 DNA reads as TGTGCCACCAGCAGAGAGGGTCTGAGCGAGCAGTACTTC.

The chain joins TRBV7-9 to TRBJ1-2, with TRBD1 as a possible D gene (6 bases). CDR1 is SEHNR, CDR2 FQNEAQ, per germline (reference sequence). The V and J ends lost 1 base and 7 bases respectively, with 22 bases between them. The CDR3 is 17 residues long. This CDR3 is CASSLVEAGHGSGGYTF. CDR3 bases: TGTGCCAGCAGCTTAGTAGAGGCGGGACACGGATCTGGTGGCTACACCTTC.

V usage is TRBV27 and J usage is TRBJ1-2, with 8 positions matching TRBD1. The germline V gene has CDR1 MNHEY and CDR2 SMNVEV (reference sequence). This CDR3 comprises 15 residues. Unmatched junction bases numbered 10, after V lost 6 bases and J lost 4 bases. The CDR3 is CASSHGTGAFYGYTF. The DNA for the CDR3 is TGTGCCAGCAGCCATGGGACAGGCGCCTTCTATGGCTACACCTTC.

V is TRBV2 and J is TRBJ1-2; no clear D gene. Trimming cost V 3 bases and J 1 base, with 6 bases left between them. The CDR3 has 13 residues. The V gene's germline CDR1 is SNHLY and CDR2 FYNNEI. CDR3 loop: CASSEMSNYGYTF. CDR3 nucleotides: TGTGCCAGCAGTGAGATGAGTAACTATGGCTACACCTTC.

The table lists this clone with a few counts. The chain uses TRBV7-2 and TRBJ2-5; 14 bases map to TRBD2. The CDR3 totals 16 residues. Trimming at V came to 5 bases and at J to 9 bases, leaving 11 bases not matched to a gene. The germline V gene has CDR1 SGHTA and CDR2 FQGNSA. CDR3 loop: CASSPPPGLAGVAQYF. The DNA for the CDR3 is TGTGCCAGCAGCCCACCGCCGGGACTAGCGGGGGTGGCCCAGTACTTC.

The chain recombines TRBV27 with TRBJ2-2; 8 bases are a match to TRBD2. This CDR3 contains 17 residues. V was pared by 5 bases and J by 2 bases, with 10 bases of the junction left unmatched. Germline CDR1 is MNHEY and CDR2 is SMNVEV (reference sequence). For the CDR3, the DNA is TGTGCCAGCAGTCTCCTGGTAGCGGGGAAAAACACCGGGGAGCTGTTTTTT. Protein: CASSLLVAGKNTGELFF.

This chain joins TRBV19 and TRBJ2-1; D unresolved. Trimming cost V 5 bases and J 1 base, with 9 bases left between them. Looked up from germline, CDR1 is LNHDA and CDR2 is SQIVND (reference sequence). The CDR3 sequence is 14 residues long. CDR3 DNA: TGTGCCAGTAGTCCCCGTCCATCCTACAATGAGCAGTTCTTC. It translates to CASSPRPSYNEQFF.

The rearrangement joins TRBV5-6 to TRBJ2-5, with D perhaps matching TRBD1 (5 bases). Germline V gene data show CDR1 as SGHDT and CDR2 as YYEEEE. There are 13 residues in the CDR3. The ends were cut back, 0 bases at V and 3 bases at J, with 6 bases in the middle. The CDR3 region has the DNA TGTGCCAGCAGCTTGGGGGGCGAAGAGACCCAGTACTTC. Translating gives CASSLGGEETQYF.

As DNA, the CDR3 is TGTGCCAGCAGCCGGACAGGGGGGGACACAGATACGCAGTATTTT. Translation: CASSRTGGDTDTQYF. The chain recombines TRBV7-9 with TRBJ2-3, with 10 bases matching TRBD1. The CDR3 consists of 15 residues. Germline CDR1 reads SEHNR; CDR2 reads FQNEAQ (reference sequence). V shed 5 bases and J 2 bases; nucleotides not matched to a gene: 4.

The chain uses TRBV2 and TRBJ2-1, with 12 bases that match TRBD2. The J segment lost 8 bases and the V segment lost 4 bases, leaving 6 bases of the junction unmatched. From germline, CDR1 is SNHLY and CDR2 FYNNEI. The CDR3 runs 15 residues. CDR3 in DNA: TGTGCCAGCAGTGCGGCTAGCGGGGGGGAGGATGAGCAGTTCTTC. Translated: CASSAASGGEDEQFF.

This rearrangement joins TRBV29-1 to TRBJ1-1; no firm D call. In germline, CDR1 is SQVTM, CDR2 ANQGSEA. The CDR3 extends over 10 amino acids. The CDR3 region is CSDVGTEAFF. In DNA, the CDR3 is TGCAGTGACGTGGGCACTGAAGCTTTCTTT.